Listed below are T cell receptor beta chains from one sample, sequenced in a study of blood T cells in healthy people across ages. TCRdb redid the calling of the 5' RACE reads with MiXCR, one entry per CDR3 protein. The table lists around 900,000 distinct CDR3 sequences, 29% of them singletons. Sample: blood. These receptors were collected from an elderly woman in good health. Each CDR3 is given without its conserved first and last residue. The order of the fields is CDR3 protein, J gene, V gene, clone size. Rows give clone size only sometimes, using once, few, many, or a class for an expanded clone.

cdr3_aa: ASSLSGFEETQY; j_call: .; v_call: TRBV7-2; clone_size: .
cdr3_aa: ASRRGSHPGSTDTQY; j_call: TRBJ2-3; v_call: TRBV12-3/TRBV12-4; clone_size: .
cdr3_aa: ASSLYAGGNEQY; j_call: TRBJ2-5; v_call: TRBV27; clone_size: few
cdr3_aa: ASTFPTRGPNTGELF; j_call: TRBJ2-2; v_call: TRBV6-2/TRBV6-3; clone_size: .
cdr3_aa: ATSVEKLF; j_call: TRBJ1-4; v_call: TRBV24-1; clone_size: .
cdr3_aa: ASRHRASTEAF; j_call: TRBJ1-1; v_call: TRBV7-9; clone_size: few
cdr3_aa: ASSVGPSGGAETQY; j_call: TRBJ2-5; v_call: TRBV9; clone_size: many
cdr3_aa: ASTGGSLSYGYT; j_call: TRBJ1-2; v_call: TRBV12-3/TRBV12-4; clone_size: many
cdr3_aa: ASSSGDRDYEQY; j_call: TRBJ2-7; v_call: TRBV5-1; clone_size: many
cdr3_aa: ASSFWTSGSSSTDTQY; j_call: TRBJ2-3; v_call: TRBV7-2; clone_size: many
cdr3_aa: ASSPTGADGYT; j_call: TRBJ1-2; v_call: TRBV10-2; clone_size: .
cdr3_aa: AWSNSGARYGYT; j_call: TRBJ1-2; v_call: TRBV30; clone_size: many
cdr3_aa: ASSITTRTGRAF; j_call: TRBJ2-1; v_call: TRBV7-8; clone_size: few
cdr3_aa: ASSLARQTSSTDTQY; j_call: TRBJ2-3; v_call: TRBV5-1; clone_size: .
cdr3_aa: ASSLALGPYNEQF; j_call: TRBJ2-1; v_call: TRBV7-2; clone_size: .
cdr3_aa: ASSPGTGELF; j_call: TRBJ2-2; v_call: TRBV2; clone_size: few
cdr3_aa: ASSMGLAGGQREQF; j_call: TRBJ2-1; v_call: TRBV5-1; clone_size: .
cdr3_aa: SVPQWSSYNEQF; j_call: TRBJ2-1; v_call: TRBV29-1; clone_size: many
cdr3_aa: SARTGFREDTQY; j_call: TRBJ2-3; v_call: TRBV20-1; clone_size: .
cdr3_aa: SAMRPTSGPGEQY; j_call: TRBJ2-7; v_call: TRBV20-1; clone_size: .
cdr3_aa: ASSLGLLGELF; j_call: TRBJ2-2; v_call: TRBV6-5; clone_size: .
cdr3_aa: ASSQDPGLVNQPQH; j_call: TRBJ1-5; v_call: TRBV4-3; clone_size: many
cdr3_aa: ASSYRGAPGSPYEQY; j_call: TRBJ2-7; v_call: TRBV11-2; clone_size: many
cdr3_aa: ASSLDSGSRTGELF; j_call: TRBJ2-2; v_call: TRBV7-2; clone_size: many